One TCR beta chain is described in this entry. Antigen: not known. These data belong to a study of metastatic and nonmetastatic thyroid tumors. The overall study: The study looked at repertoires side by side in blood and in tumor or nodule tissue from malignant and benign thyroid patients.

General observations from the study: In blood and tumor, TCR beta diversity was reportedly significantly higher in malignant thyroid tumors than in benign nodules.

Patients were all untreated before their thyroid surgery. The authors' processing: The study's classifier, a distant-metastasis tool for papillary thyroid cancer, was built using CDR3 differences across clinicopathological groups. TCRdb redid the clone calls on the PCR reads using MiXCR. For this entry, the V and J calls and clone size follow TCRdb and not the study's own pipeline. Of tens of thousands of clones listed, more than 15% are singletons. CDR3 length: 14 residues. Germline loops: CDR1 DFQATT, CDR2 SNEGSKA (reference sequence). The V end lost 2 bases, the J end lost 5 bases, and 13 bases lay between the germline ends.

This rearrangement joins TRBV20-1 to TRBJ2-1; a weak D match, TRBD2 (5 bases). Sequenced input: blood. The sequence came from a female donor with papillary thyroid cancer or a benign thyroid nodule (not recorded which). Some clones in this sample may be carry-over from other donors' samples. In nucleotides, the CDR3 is TGCAGTGCTAGATTTGCGACCGGGAACAATGAGCAGTTCTTC. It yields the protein CSARFATGNNEQFF.